Sequencing of this T cell receptor (beta chain) was carried out in a study of CD8+ T cells in alopecia areata. Germline lookup yields CDR1 SGHRS and CDR2 YFSETQ. V was pared by 6 bases and J by 4 bases, with 6 bases of the junction left unmatched. CDR3 length equals 14 residues. A few counts support this clone. Its antigen remains unidentified. Findings of the study overall: Alopecia totalis/universalis scalp especially showed more expanded CD8+ clones than normal scalp. Relative to mice, TCR sharing across patients was less clear, a difference possibly HLA-related.

RNA was isolated and reverse transcribed to cDNA, the sequencing template. Profiled with immunoSEQ multiplex PCR; TCRdb holds only in-frame clones, not every one. Among 140,000 to 150,000 clones listed, roughly 50% were seen once. The treatment: oral pan-JAK inhibitor, 5-10 mg twice daily. The sample in question was CD8+ T cells sorted from blood, obtained at week 4, from a patient treated with tofacitinib. This sequence was found in a human donor with alopecia areata. The gene calls are TRBV5-1 and TRBJ2-5; 10 bases align to TRBD1. The CDR3 bases are TGCGCCAGCACAGACAGGGGGCCGAGAGAGACCCAGTACTTC. This encodes CASTDRGPRETQYF.